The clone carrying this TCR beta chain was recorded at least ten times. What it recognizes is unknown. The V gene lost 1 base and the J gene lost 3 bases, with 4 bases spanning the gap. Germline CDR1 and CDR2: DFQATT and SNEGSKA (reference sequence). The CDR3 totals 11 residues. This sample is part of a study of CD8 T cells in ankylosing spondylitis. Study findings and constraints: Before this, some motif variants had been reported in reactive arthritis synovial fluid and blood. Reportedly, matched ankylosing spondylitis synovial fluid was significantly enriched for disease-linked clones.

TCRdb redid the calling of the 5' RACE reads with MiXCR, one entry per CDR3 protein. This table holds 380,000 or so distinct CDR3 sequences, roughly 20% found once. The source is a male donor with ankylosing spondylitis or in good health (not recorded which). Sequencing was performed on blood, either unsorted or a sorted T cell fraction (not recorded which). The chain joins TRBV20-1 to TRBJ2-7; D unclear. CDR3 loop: CSARGDYEQYF. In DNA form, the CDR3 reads TGCAGTGCTAGAGGGGACTACGAGCAGTACTTC.